The subject of this entry is one T cell receptor (beta chain). Its cognate antigen is unknown. PCR was performed using 60 Vbeta and 13 Jbeta primers. The method was immunoSEQ multiplex PCR; TCRdb's version includes in-frame clones alone and lacks a portion of them. This table lists about 92,000 clones. The data belong to a study of cytomegalovirus exposure and HLA in healthy donors. In the study overall: Earlier findings included some 120 million unique TCR beta sequences obtained from 180 million or so T cells.

Study observations and caveats: Follow-up analysis seemed to connect common viral pathogens with several of the most significant clusters identified. In a later analysis, at a false discovery rate of 0.05, roughly 18,000 TCR beta sequences were associated with HLA alleles.

This clonotype was sampled from a man aged 45-60 years in good health and CMV-seropositive. Sequenced: PBMCs.

The CDR3 DNA reads as TGTGCCAGCAGCGCACTTAGGGACAGCCCTGAAGCTTTCTTT. This encodes CASSALRDSPEAFF. The chain is built from TRBV7-3 and TRBJ1-1; TRBD1 aligns across 7 bases. This CDR3 region has 14 residues. The germline V gene encodes CDR1 SGHTA and CDR2 FQGTGA. With V trimmed by 5 bases and J by 6 bases, 9 bases remained unmatched.